This T cell receptor (beta chain) was obtained from a study of cytomegalovirus exposure and HLA in healthy donors. The overall study: A prior study identified 120 million or so unique TCR beta sequences from about 179 million T cells. Study results and caveats: Prior analysis indicated that the majority of TCR beta V segments exhibited productivity approximately 87% or approximately 30% of the time. Under in vitro conditions, a few CMV-associated chains were confirmed as specific for CMV antigens. Immune exposure information available was restricted to CMV serostatus.

As for this clone: What it recognizes is unknown.

In the PCR, 60 Vbeta and 13 Jbeta primers were used. Sequenced by immunoSEQ multiplex PCR; TCRdb stores in-frame clones only, minus some. This table has about 160,000 clones, around 84% appearing once. The CDR3 is 15 residues long. Germline V gene lookup returns CDR1 SGDLS and CDR2 YYNGEE. V dropped 5 bases and J dropped 7; count of bases not matched to a gene: 11. This clonotype was obtained from a man aged 18 to 30 in good health and CMV-seronegative. V and J are TRBV9 and TRBJ1-5; TRBD1 aligns across 8 bases. The sample comprised PBMCs. Written as DNA, the CDR3 is TGTGCCAGCAGTCCGGGACAGGATCCAAGGCAGCCCCAGCATTTT. Translating gives CASSPGQDPRQPQHF.